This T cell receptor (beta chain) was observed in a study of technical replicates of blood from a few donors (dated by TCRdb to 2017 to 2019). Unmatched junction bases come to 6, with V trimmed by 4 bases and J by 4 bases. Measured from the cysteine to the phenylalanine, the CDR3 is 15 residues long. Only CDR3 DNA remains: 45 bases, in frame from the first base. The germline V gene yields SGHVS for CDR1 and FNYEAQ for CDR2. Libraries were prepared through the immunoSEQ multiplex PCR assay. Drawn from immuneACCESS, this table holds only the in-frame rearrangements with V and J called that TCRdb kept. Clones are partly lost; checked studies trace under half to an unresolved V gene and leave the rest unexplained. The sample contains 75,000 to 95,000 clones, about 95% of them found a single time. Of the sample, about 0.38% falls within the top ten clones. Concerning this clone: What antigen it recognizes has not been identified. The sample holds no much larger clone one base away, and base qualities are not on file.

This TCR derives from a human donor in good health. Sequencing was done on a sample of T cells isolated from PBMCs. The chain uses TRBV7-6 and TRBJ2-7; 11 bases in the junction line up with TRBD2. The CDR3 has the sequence CASSYRLAGMYEQYF. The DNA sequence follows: TGTGCCAGCAGCTACAGACTAGCGGGGATGTACGAGCAGTACTTC.